The 16 T cell receptor beta chains in this list originate from one sample, sequenced in a study of blood T cell repertoires in COVID-19. Here immunoSEQ multiplex PCR was the method, and the copy in TCRdb shows in-frame clones only, minus some. The sample has around 110,000 clones, roughly 80% seen once. The sequencing input was peripheral blood. The receptors derive from a young man with acute or convalescent COVID-19.

The V and J genes are TRBV9 and TRBJ2-5; a possible D gene is TRBD2 (5 bases). V lost 0 bases and J 7 bases, leaving 19 bases between the germline ends. This CDR3 is built from 16 residues. In germline, CDR1 is SGDLS, CDR2 YYNGEE. The CDR3 here is CASSVEASPLGGTQYF. The CDR3 DNA sequence: TGTGCCAGCAGCGTAGAGGCTAGCCCCCTCGGAGGGACCCAGTACTTC.

There are a few counts of this clone. The chain carries TRBV5-1 and TRBJ2-1; D may be TRBD2 (7 bases). Germline CDR1 SGHRS, CDR2 YFSETQ. V gave up 0 bases and J gave up 8 bases, with 18 bases separating them. The CDR3 has 16 residues. CDR3 coding DNA: TGCGCCAGCAGCTTGGTTCGGGGGGCGGGAATGGATGAGCAGTTCTTC. Its translation is CASSLVRGAGMDEQFF.

The chain employs TRBV29-1 and TRBJ2-3, with D possibly matching TRBD1 (6 bases). Germline V gene lookup returns CDR1 SQVTM and CDR2 ANQGSEA. Between the trimmed V and J ends, which lost 2 bases and 4 bases, there was a span of 10 bases. This CDR3 has 13 residues. CDR3 residues: CSVEKTGSDTQYF. The CDR3 region has the DNA TGCAGCGTTGAAAAAACAGGGTCAGATACGCAGTATTTT.

The chain carries TRBV4-1 and TRBJ1-2; perhaps TRBD1 as D (5 bases). The CDR3 is 16 amino acids. Trimming left V 0 bases short and J 7 bases short, with 18 bases between. In germline, CDR1 is MGHRA, CDR2 YSYEKL. The CDR3 region is CASSQDKRGSGGGYTF. DNA of the CDR3: TGCGCCAGCAGCCAAGATAAACGCGGGTCGGGGGGTGGCTACACCTTC.

CDR3: CASSAGTGGGETQYF. The CDR3 DNA sequence: TGTGCCAGCAGTGCCGGGACAGGGGGGGGAGAGACCCAGTACTTC. The V call is TRBV25-1, the J call TRBJ2-5; 11 bases are shared with TRBD1. The CDR3 has 15 residues. Losses at the gene ends were 4 bases for V and 4 bases for J; bases not matched to a gene: 5. In germline, CDR1 is MGHDK, CDR2 SYGVNS.

The V call is TRBV4-1, the J call TRBJ1-2, with D perhaps matching TRBD1 (6 bases). The germline V gene encodes CDR1 MGHRA and CDR2 YSYEKL. The CDR3 spans 14 residues. V lost 2 bases and J lost 4, with 11 bases in between. The CDR3 region is CASSQKGDGYGYTF. CDR3 sequence (DNA): TGCGCCAGCAGCCAAAAGGGGGACGGCTATGGCTACACCTTC.

The genes are TRBV3-1 (or the pseudogene TRBV3-2) and TRBJ1-5; D not certain. Germline V gene sequence: CDR1 LGHDT, CDR2 YNNKEL (reference sequence). V was cut by 4 bases and J by 5 bases, with 18 bases left in between. CDR3 length: 16 residues. This CDR3 reads CASSPWIGDRDQPQHF. For the CDR3, the DNA is TGTGCCAGCAGCCCGTGGATAGGAGACCGAGATCAGCCCCAGCATTTT.

The chain links TRBV18 to TRBJ2-7; 10 bases match TRBD2. The CDR3 covers 14 residues. J was trimmed by 0 bases and V by 6 bases; bases with no gene match: 2. In germline, CDR1 is KGHSH, CDR2 LQKENI. The CDR3 reads CASSPSGSSYEQYV. The CDR3, as DNA: TGTGCCAGCTCGCCTAGCGGGAGCTCCTACGAGCAGTACGTC.

This clone was detected once. This rearrangement joins TRBV28 to TRBJ2-3; 7 nucleotides line up with TRBD1. Per the germline V gene, CDR1 is MDHEN and CDR2 is SYDVKM. After removal of 5 bases from V and 1 base from J, the junction contained 6 bases not matched to a gene. This CDR3 comprises 15 residues. This CDR3 is CASSRRTGGTDTQYF. For the CDR3, the DNA is TGTGCCAGCAGTCGTCGAACAGGGGGCACAGATACGCAGTATTTT.

J is TRBJ2-5 and V is TRBV2; 8 bases line up with TRBD2. Looked up from germline, CDR1 is SNHLY and CDR2 is FYNNEI. The length of the CDR3 is 14 residues. Trimming removed 6 bases from V and 2 bases from J; junction bases left unmatched: 5. Here the CDR3 reads CASRDSGDQETQYF. CDR3 DNA: TGTGCCAGCAGGGATAGCGGGGATCAAGAGACCCAGTACTTC.

This clone was counted between two and nine times. The gene calls are TRBV9 and TRBJ2-7; 8 positions agree with TRBD1. Per the germline V gene, CDR1 is SGDLS and CDR2 is YYNGEE. The CDR3 is 14 amino acids. The V gene end was trimmed by 3 bases and the J gene end by 2 bases; junction bases not matched to a gene: 4. The CDR3 DNA follows: TGTGCCAGCAGCGGGGGACAGGCTACCTACGAGCAGTACTTC. Protein sequence: CASSGGQATYEQYF.

This chain connects TRBV7-2 to TRBJ2-1; TRBD2 aligns across 9 bases. Losses at the gene ends were 2 bases for V and 5 bases for J; bases not matched to a gene: 4. Germline V gene lookup returns CDR1 SGHTA and CDR2 FQGNSA. The CDR3 has 15 residues. The CDR3 loop is CASSLWPSGNNEQFF. The CDR3 nucleotides are TGTGCCAGCAGCTTATGGCCTAGCGGGAACAATGAGCAGTTCTTC. Complete variable domain (other parts from reference TRBV7-2 and TRBJ2-1): GAGVSQSPSNKVTEKGKDVELRCDPISGHTALYWYRQSLGQGLEFLIYFQGNSAPDKSGLPSDRFSAERTGGSVSTLTIQRTQQEDSAVYLCASSLWPSGNNEQFFGPGTRLTVL.

This chain links TRBV18 with TRBJ1-2; the D gene is possibly TRBD1 (5 bases). Germline lookup yields CDR1 KGHSH and CDR2 LQKENI. The CDR3 sequence is 16 residues long. V dropped 0 bases and J dropped 4 bases, with 15 bases sitting between them. CDR3 residues: CASSPPTQGPFYGYTF. The DNA of the CDR3 is TGTGCCAGCTCACCACCCACCCAGGGCCCATTCTATGGCTACACCTTC.

The rearrangement links TRBV12-5 to TRBJ2-7; 10 bases are a match to TRBD2. CDR3 length equals 14 residues. The germline CDR1 and CDR2 sequences are LGHNT and FRNRAP. V dropped 3 bases and J dropped 7; count of bases not matched to a gene: 6. The CDR3 bases are TGTGCTAGTGGTTTAGGACTAGCGGAACCAGAGCAGTACGTC. It is translated as CASGLGLAEPEQYV.

The chain links TRBV7-9 to TRBJ1-5; a weak D match, TRBD1 (5 bases). Trimming pared 7 bases from V and 5 bases from J, leaving 9 bases between. Germline CDR1 and CDR2: SEHNR and FQNEAQ (reference sequence). The CDR3 extends over 12 amino acids. CDR3 sequence (DNA): TGTGCCAGCACCACAGGTTATCAGCCCCAGCATTTT. As protein: CASTTGYQPQHF.

The chain uses TRBV2 and TRBJ2-1, with TRBD2 identical over 11 bases. V shed 6 bases and J 4 bases; nucleotides not matched to a gene: 5. Per germline, CDR1 SNHLY and CDR2 FYNNEI. The CDR3 is 15 residues long. The CDR3 is CASRATSGAYNEQFF. The DNA for the CDR3 is TGTGCCAGCAGGGCGACTAGCGGGGCATACAATGAGCAGTTCTTC.